A selection of T cell receptor beta chains follows, all from one sample in a study of cytomegalovirus exposure and HLA in healthy donors. TCRdb's copy holds only in-frame clones and misses some; the assay was immunoSEQ multiplex PCR. The table lists about 140,000 clones, approximately 79% of them singletons, with over 0.95% in the top ten. Source material: PBMCs. The receptor source for this set is a female donor in good health and CMV-seronegative. Each CDR3 is given with its conserved first and last residue. A D gene is named only where the DNA matches it firmly. Clone sizes are given selectively: once, few, many, or a class where the clone is expanded.

v_call: TRBV7-3; clone_size: -; j_call: TRBJ2-1; d_call: -; cdr3_aa: CASSLNAGFNEQFF; cdr3_nt: TGTGCCAGCAGCTTAAATGCGGGCTTCAATGAGCAGTTCTTC
v_call: TRBV6-6; clone_size: -; j_call: TRBJ2-1; d_call: TRBD2; cdr3_aa: CASSKREGNNEQFF; cdr3_nt: TGTGCCAGCAGCAAGCGGGAGGGAAACAATGAGCAGTTCTTC
v_call: TRBV5-1; clone_size: -; j_call: TRBJ1-4; d_call: TRBD1; cdr3_aa: CASSLSQGANEKLFF; cdr3_nt: TGCGCCAGCAGCTTAAGTCAGGGGGCTAATGAAAAACTGTTTTTT
v_call: TRBV29-1; clone_size: -; j_call: TRBJ2-3; d_call: TRBD2; cdr3_aa: CSVPSGKGGKDTQYF; cdr3_nt: TGCAGCGTACCTAGCGGGAAGGGCGGGAAAGATACGCAGTATTTT
v_call: TRBV9; clone_size: few; j_call: TRBJ2-7; d_call: -; cdr3_aa: CASSVGAGIYEQYF; cdr3_nt: TGTGCCAGCAGCGTAGGAGCTGGTATCTACGAGCAGTACTTC
v_call: TRBV20-1; clone_size: -; j_call: TRBJ2-7; d_call: -; cdr3_aa: CSAQAQNEQYF; cdr3_nt: TGCAGTGCTCAGGCGCAAAACGAGCAGTACTTC
v_call: TRBV30; clone_size: -; j_call: TRBJ2-7; d_call: -; cdr3_aa: CAWSGDTYEQYF; cdr3_nt: TGTGCCTGGAGTGGTGACACCTACGAGCAGTACTTC
v_call: TRBV11-2; clone_size: -; j_call: TRBJ2-2; d_call: -; cdr3_aa: CASSRRGGVNTGELFF; cdr3_nt: TGTGCCAGCAGCCGTCGAGGGGGAGTAAACACCGGGGAGCTGTTTTTT
v_call: TRBV27; clone_size: -; j_call: TRBJ2-7; d_call: TRBD2; cdr3_aa: CASSFERGESYEQYF; cdr3_nt: TGTGCCAGCAGTTTCGAGCGGGGAGAGTCCTACGAGCAGTACTTC
v_call: TRBV30; clone_size: -; j_call: TRBJ2-3; d_call: TRBD2; cdr3_aa: CAWSVHRTGTSGTKRDTQYF; cdr3_nt: TGTGCCTGGAGTGTACACCGAACCGGGACTAGCGGGACCAAGAGAGATACGCAGTATTTT
v_call: TRBV7-9; clone_size: once; j_call: TRBJ1-1; d_call: TRBD1; cdr3_aa: CASSSIPGQGAGNTEAFF; cdr3_nt: TGTGCCAGCAGCTCGATACCGGGACAGGGGGCGGGGAACACTGAAGCTTTCTTT
v_call: TRBV5-1; clone_size: -; j_call: TRBJ2-7; d_call: TRBD1; cdr3_aa: CASSLAMRQGYEQYF; cdr3_nt: TGCGCCAGCAGCTTGGCCATGAGACAGGGCTACGAGCAGTACTTC
v_call: TRBV28; clone_size: -; j_call: TRBJ1-3; d_call: -; cdr3_aa: CASRGHLPPQRNTIYF; cdr3_nt: TGTGCCAGCAGGGGACACCTTCCACCTCAGAGAAACACCATATATTTT
v_call: TRBV5-6; clone_size: -; j_call: TRBJ1-1; d_call: -; cdr3_aa: CASSLDYSAEAFF; cdr3_nt: TGTGCCAGCAGCTTGGATTACTCGGCTGAAGCTTTCTTT
v_call: TRBV27; clone_size: -; j_call: TRBJ2-1; d_call: TRBD1; cdr3_aa: CASSLFWGQGDNEQFF; cdr3_nt: TGTGCCAGCAGTTTATTTTGGGGACAGGGGGACAATGAGCAGTTCTTC
v_call: TRBV5-6; clone_size: -; j_call: TRBJ2-1; d_call: -; cdr3_aa: CASSRPLRVDNEQFF; cdr3_nt: TGTGCCAGCAGCCGACCCCTCAGGGTCGACAATGAGCAGTTCTTC
v_call: TRBV7-9; clone_size: few; j_call: TRBJ2-5; d_call: TRBD2; cdr3_aa: CASSSTGLAGGLETQYF; cdr3_nt: TGTGCCAGCAGCTCTACGGGACTAGCGGGAGGGTTAGAGACCCAGTACTTC
v_call: TRBV6-5; clone_size: few; j_call: TRBJ2-7; d_call: TRBD2; cdr3_aa: CASRPPGLVHEQYF; cdr3_nt: TGTGCCAGCAGACCACCGGGACTAGTCCACGAGCAGTACTTC
v_call: TRBV30; clone_size: -; j_call: TRBJ2-7; d_call: TRBD1; cdr3_aa: CAWSPGGEQYF; cdr3_nt: TGTGCCTGGAGCCCAGGGGGAGAGCAGTACTTC
v_call: TRBV6-1; clone_size: -; j_call: TRBJ2-7; d_call: -; cdr3_aa: CASRQITRSEQYF; cdr3_nt: TGTGCCAGCAGGCAAATAACTAGAAGCGAGCAGTACTTC
v_call: TRBV28; clone_size: -; j_call: TRBJ2-1; d_call: -; cdr3_aa: CASSLRQDSNNEQFF; cdr3_nt: TGTGCCAGCAGCCTTCGACAGGACTCGAACAATGAGCAGTTCTTC
v_call: TRBV2; clone_size: -; j_call: TRBJ2-5; d_call: TRBD2; cdr3_aa: CASKVGGGETQYF; cdr3_nt: TGTGCCAGCAAAGTGGGCGGGGGTGAGACCCAGTACTTC
v_call: TRBV29-1; clone_size: -; j_call: TRBJ1-2; d_call: TRBD1; cdr3_aa: CSVDDQGDTSLYGYTF; cdr3_nt: TGCAGCGTTGACGACCAGGGGGACACCTCCTTATATGGCTACACCTTC
v_call: TRBV5-1; clone_size: -; j_call: TRBJ2-7; d_call: TRBD2; cdr3_aa: CASRSGTSGYEQYF; cdr3_nt: TGCGCCAGCAGATCCGGGACTAGCGGGTACGAGCAGTACTTC
v_call: TRBV11-3; clone_size: -; j_call: TRBJ2-5; d_call: -; cdr3_aa: CASSLTQQETQYF; cdr3_nt: TGTGCCAGCAGCTTAACACAGCAAGAGACCCAGTACTTC
v_call: TRBV10-3; clone_size: -; j_call: TRBJ2-5; d_call: TRBD2; cdr3_aa: CAISASGREETQYF; cdr3_nt: TGTGCCATCAGTGCCAGCGGGAGAGAAGAGACCCAGTACTTC
v_call: TRBV6-5; clone_size: few; j_call: TRBJ2-7; d_call: TRBD1; cdr3_aa: CASRPTGVRNEQYF; cdr3_nt: TGTGCCAGCAGGCCGACAGGGGTAAGGAACGAGCAGTACTTC
v_call: TRBV5-6; clone_size: -; j_call: TRBJ2-7; d_call: -; cdr3_aa: CASSLEAGVSYEQYF; cdr3_nt: TGTGCCAGCAGCCTGGAGGCAGGGGTCTCTTACGAGCAGTACTTC
v_call: TRBV27; clone_size: -; j_call: TRBJ2-6; d_call: TRBD1; cdr3_aa: CASSLFGPPGQGAGGANVLTF; cdr3_nt: TGTGCCAGCAGTCTATTTGGCCCTCCGGGACAGGGGGCGGGGGGGGCCAACGTCCTGACTTTC
v_call: TRBV10-3; clone_size: -; j_call: TRBJ2-1; d_call: -; cdr3_aa: CAISAVQYNEQFF; cdr3_nt: TGTGCCATCAGTGCAGTGCAGTACAATGAGCAGTTCTTC
v_call: TRBV6-5; clone_size: -; j_call: TRBJ1-1; d_call: -; cdr3_aa: CASSSSTGSSVEAFF; cdr3_nt: TGTGCCAGCAGTAGCTCGACAGGCTCCTCCGTTGAAGCTTTCTTT
v_call: TRBV27; clone_size: once; j_call: TRBJ2-1; d_call: TRBD2; cdr3_aa: CASSPQLAGTIYNEQFF; cdr3_nt: TGTGCCAGCAGTCCGCAACTAGCGGGAACCATTTACAATGAGCAGTTCTTC
v_call: TRBV7-9; clone_size: -; j_call: TRBJ2-5; d_call: TRBD1; cdr3_aa: CASSTDRGGETQYF; cdr3_nt: TGTGCCAGCAGCACGGACAGGGGAGGGGAGACCCAGTACTTC
v_call: TRBV30; clone_size: -; j_call: TRBJ2-1; d_call: -; cdr3_aa: CAWSSGSGQFF; cdr3_nt: TGTGCCTGGAGCTCAGGGTCGGGGCAGTTCTTC
v_call: TRBV5-1; clone_size: -; j_call: TRBJ2-1; d_call: TRBD2; cdr3_aa: CASSRSGTSSYNEQFF; cdr3_nt: TGCGCCAGCAGCCGATCCGGGACTAGCTCCTACAATGAGCAGTTCTTC
v_call: TRBV6-5; clone_size: -; j_call: TRBJ1-2; d_call: TRBD1; cdr3_aa: CASSARGPYNYGYTF; cdr3_nt: TGTGCCAGCAGTGCCAGGGGGCCATATAACTATGGCTACACCTTC
v_call: TRBV7-3; clone_size: -; j_call: TRBJ2-2; d_call: -; cdr3_aa: CASSPVGSHTGELFF; cdr3_nt: TGTGCCAGCAGCCCGGTCGGGAGCCACACCGGGGAGCTGTTTTTT
v_call: TRBV11-1; clone_size: -; j_call: TRBJ2-1; d_call: -; cdr3_aa: CASSLVQGSNEQFF; cdr3_nt: TGTGCCAGCAGCTTAGTCCAGGGTAGCAATGAGCAGTTCTTC
v_call: TRBV6-1; clone_size: -; j_call: TRBJ2-7; d_call: -; cdr3_aa: CASRIDRSYEQYF; cdr3_nt: TGTGCCAGCAGGATTGACAGGTCCTACGAGCAGTACTTC
v_call: TRBV30; clone_size: -; j_call: TRBJ2-3; d_call: -; cdr3_aa: CAWSAHEADTQYF; cdr3_nt: TGTGCCTGGAGTGCCCACGAGGCAGATACGCAGTATTTT
v_call: TRBV2; clone_size: once; j_call: TRBJ2-7; d_call: TRBD1; cdr3_aa: CAGARTGSYEQYF; cdr3_nt: TGTGCCGGAGCTAGGACAGGCTCCTACGAGCAGTACTTC
v_call: TRBV5-4; clone_size: -; j_call: TRBJ2-7; d_call: -; cdr3_aa: CASSLREAYEQYF; cdr3_nt: TGTGCCAGCAGCTTAAGGGAGGCCTACGAGCAGTACTTC
v_call: TRBV7-9; clone_size: -; j_call: TRBJ2-7; d_call: TRBD2; cdr3_aa: CASSPRVAGVMNEQYF; cdr3_nt: TGTGCCAGCAGCCCCCGGGTAGCGGGAGTAATGAACGAGCAGTACTTC
v_call: TRBV11-2; clone_size: -; j_call: TRBJ1-2; d_call: -; cdr3_aa: CASSPQGNGYTF; cdr3_nt: TGTGCCAGCAGCCCACAGGGTAATGGCTACACCTTC
v_call: TRBV9; clone_size: -; j_call: TRBJ2-2; d_call: TRBD2; cdr3_aa: CASSLNSGRQKNTGELFF; cdr3_nt: TGTGCCAGCAGCCTTAATAGCGGGAGGCAAAAGAACACCGGGGAGCTGTTTTTT
v_call: TRBV6-5; clone_size: -; j_call: TRBJ2-7; d_call: TRBD2; cdr3_aa: CASSPGGGSGSEQYF; cdr3_nt: TGTGCCAGCAGCCCCGGGGGGGGTTCGGGGTCTGAGCAGTACTTC
v_call: TRBV9; clone_size: -; j_call: TRBJ1-1; d_call: TRBD1; cdr3_aa: CASSVGDREYGAFF; cdr3_nt: TGTGCCAGCAGCGTAGGGGACAGGGAATACGGGGCTTTCTTT
v_call: TRBV28; clone_size: -; j_call: TRBJ2-3; d_call: -; cdr3_aa: CASSSPGLSTDTQYF; cdr3_nt: TGTGCCAGCAGTTCCCCAGGACTAAGCACAGATACGCAGTATTTT
v_call: TRBV19; clone_size: -; j_call: TRBJ2-7; d_call: -; cdr3_aa: CASSPGASYEQYF; cdr3_nt: TGTGCCAGTAGCCCTGGGGCCTCCTACGAGCAGTACTTC
v_call: TRBV27; clone_size: -; j_call: TRBJ1-1; d_call: TRBD1; cdr3_aa: CASSRTGEDTEAFF; cdr3_nt: TGTGCCAGCAGCCGGACAGGGGAGGACACTGAAGCTTTCTTT
v_call: TRBV6-5; clone_size: -; j_call: TRBJ1-2; d_call: -; cdr3_aa: CASSYRTGLSYGYTF; cdr3_nt: TGTGCCAGCAGTTACCGAACAGGGTTGAGCTATGGCTACACCTTC
v_call: TRBV6-5; clone_size: once; j_call: TRBJ2-7; d_call: TRBD2; cdr3_aa: CASSYSGLAGGYEQYF; cdr3_nt: TGTGCCAGCAGTTACTCTGGACTAGCGGGAGGCTACGAGCAGTACTTC
v_call: TRBV28; clone_size: -; j_call: TRBJ1-5; d_call: -; cdr3_aa: CASSLLGGNQPQHF; cdr3_nt: TGTGCCAGCAGTTTACTAGGAGGCAATCAGCCCCAGCATTTT
v_call: TRBV14; clone_size: -; j_call: TRBJ1-2; d_call: -; cdr3_aa: CASSQGGGTYGYTF; cdr3_nt: TGTGCCAGCAGCCAAGGGGGAGGAACCTATGGCTACACCTTC
v_call: TRBV27; clone_size: -; j_call: TRBJ2-5; d_call: -; cdr3_aa: CASSLVERETQYF; cdr3_nt: TGTGCCAGCAGTTTAGTGGAGCGTGAGACCCAGTACTTC
v_call: TRBV28; clone_size: -; j_call: TRBJ1-1; d_call: -; cdr3_aa: CASSPWTEGSTEAFF; cdr3_nt: TGTGCCAGCAGTCCCTGGACGGAGGGGAGCACTGAAGCTTTCTTT
v_call: TRBV28; clone_size: few; j_call: TRBJ1-5; d_call: -; cdr3_aa: CASSLGRDGNQPQHF; cdr3_nt: TGTGCCAGCAGTTTAGGGAGGGACGGCAATCAGCCCCAGCATTTT
v_call: TRBV28; clone_size: once; j_call: TRBJ2-7; d_call: TRBD1; cdr3_aa: CASSPGQQSYEQYF; cdr3_nt: TGTGCCAGCAGTCCGGGACAGCAATCCTACGAGCAGTACTTC
v_call: TRBV9; clone_size: few; j_call: TRBJ1-1; d_call: -; cdr3_aa: CASSVEVGVNTEAFF; cdr3_nt: TGTGCCAGCAGCGTAGAGGTAGGGGTGAACACTGAAGCTTTCTTT
v_call: TRBV29-1; clone_size: -; j_call: TRBJ2-7; d_call: TRBD2; cdr3_aa: CSVGLAGVYEQYF; cdr3_nt: TGCAGCGTTGGGCTAGCGGGAGTTTACGAGCAGTACTTC